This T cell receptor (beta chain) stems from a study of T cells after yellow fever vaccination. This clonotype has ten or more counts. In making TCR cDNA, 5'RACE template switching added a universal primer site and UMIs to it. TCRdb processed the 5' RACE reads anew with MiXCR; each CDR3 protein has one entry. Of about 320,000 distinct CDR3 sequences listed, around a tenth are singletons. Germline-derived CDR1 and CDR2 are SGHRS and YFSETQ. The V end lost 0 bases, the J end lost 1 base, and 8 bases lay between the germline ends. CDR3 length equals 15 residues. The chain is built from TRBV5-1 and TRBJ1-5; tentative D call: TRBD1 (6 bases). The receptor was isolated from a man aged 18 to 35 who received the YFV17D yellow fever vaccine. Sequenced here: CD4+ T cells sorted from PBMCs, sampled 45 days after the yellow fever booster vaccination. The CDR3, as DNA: TGCGCCAGCAGCTTGGTCGGGGGCAGCAATCAGCCCCAGCATTTT. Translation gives CASSLVGGSNQPQHF.